The source of this T cell receptor beta chain is a study of blood T cell repertoires in COVID-19. As for the study in general: T cells, B-cell-depleted T cells, or PBMCs provided the cDNA or gDNA that served as material.

Produced via immunoSEQ multiplex PCR; TCRdb's table is partial and in-frame only. The sample has 130,000 to 150,000 clones; more than 70% are singletons. CDR1 is LNHNV, CDR2 YYDKDF, per germline (reference sequence). This CDR3 is built from 15 residues. The V end lost 0 bases, the J end lost 0 bases, and 9 bases lay between the germline ends. The study drew participants aged about 18 to 90 years from around 24 US areas. Self-reported history from a screening survey and questionnaire set each donor's cohort. In this sample, this clone turned up many times. The source material was PBMCs or T cells enriched from blood (not recorded which). The TCR originated in a man between 40 and 49 years old with acute COVID-19. The chain links TRBV15 to TRBJ2-7; D is perhaps TRBD2 (6 bases). The DNA for the CDR3 is TGTGCCACCAGCAGAGATGGGGGGAGCTCCTACGAGCAGTACTTC. It encodes CATSRDGGSSYEQYF. Looking up the rest from reference TRBV15 and TRBJ2-7 gives the full variable domain: DAMVIQNPRYQVTQFGKPVTLSCSQTLNHNVMYWYQQKSSQAPKLLFHYYDKDFNNEADTPDNFQSRRPNTSFCFLDIRSPGLGDTAMYLCATSRDGGSSYEQYFGPGTRLTVT.